This passage covers 11 T cell receptor beta chains from one sample sequenced in a study of cytomegalovirus exposure and HLA in healthy donors. Vbeta (60) and Jbeta (13) primers were used in the PCR. The method was immunoSEQ multiplex PCR; TCRdb's version includes in-frame clones alone and lacks a portion of them. The data contain around 170,000 clones, 70% to 80% of them singletons. The specimen was PBMCs. These receptors originate from a man younger than 35 in good health and CMV-seronegative.

A single count supports this clone. This same CDR3 is encoded by further DNA sequences in the sample. The gene calls are TRBV19 and TRBJ1-2; D unresolved. This CDR3 spans 14 amino acids. CDR1 is LNHDA, CDR2 SQIVND, per germline (reference sequence). Trimming stripped 3 bases from V and 4 bases from J, with 12 bases between. CDR3 loop: CASSIGVGTYGYTF. The DNA of the CDR3 is TGTGCCAGTAGTATTGGAGTAGGAACCTATGGCTACACCTTC.

This clone was recorded once. V and J are TRBV5-6 and TRBJ1-5, with D possibly TRBD1 on 6 matching bases. V lost 2 bases, J lost 2 bases, and 17 bases lay in between. The CDR3 is 17 residues long. Germline assignment: CDR1 SGHDT and CDR2 YYEEEE. Here the CDR3 reads CASSLLQGGIGNQPQHF. In DNA, the CDR3 is TGTGCCAGCAGCTTATTACAGGGAGGGATAGGCAATCAGCCCCAGCATTTT.

The chain links TRBV7-3 to TRBJ2-5, with TRBD2 matching over 12 bases. Germline V gene sequence: CDR1 SGHTA, CDR2 FQGTGA. The CDR3 is 15 residues long. The V gene end was trimmed by 5 bases and the J gene end by 2 bases; junction bases not matched to a gene: 3. CDR3: CASSRTSGAQETQYF. CDR3 sequence (DNA): TGTGCCAGCAGCCGGACTAGCGGGGCACAAGAGACCCAGTACTTC.

The chain links TRBV18 to TRBJ2-7; TRBD1 is a possible D gene (5 bases). This CDR3 contains 16 residues. V lost 0 bases, J lost 0 bases, and 12 bases lay in between. Germline assignment: CDR1 KGHSH and CDR2 LQKENI. Written as DNA, the CDR3 is TGTGCCAGCTCACCACCGTTTCAGGGTACCTCCTACGAGCAGTACTTC. The encoded protein is CASSPPFQGTSYEQYF.

In regard to this clone: The sample has other DNA sequences that encode this CDR3 too. V is TRBV30 and J is TRBJ1-3; the D gene is possibly TRBD1 (5 bases). Looked up from germline, CDR1 is GTSNPN and CDR2 is SVGIG (reference sequence). Deletions cut 1 base from V and 4 bases from J, with 5 bases between. The CDR3 contains 12 residues. The CDR3: CAWSDRGNTIYF. As DNA, the CDR3 is TGTGCCTGGAGTGACAGGGGAAACACCATATATTTT.

V gene TRBV6-1 combines with J gene TRBJ1-1, with 7 bases that match TRBD1. The CDR3 loop spans 13 amino acids. Unmatched junction bases numbered 9, after V lost 8 bases and J lost 6 bases. Germline V gene lookup returns CDR1 MNHNS and CDR2 SASEGT. The DNA for the CDR3 is TGTGCCAGCGGGTTCAGGGACAGACCTGAAGCTTTCTTT. Translation gives CASGFRDRPEAFF.

This clone was seen just once. J is TRBJ2-1 and V is TRBV9, with TRBD2 matching over 8 bases. From germline, CDR1 is SGDLS and CDR2 YYNGEE. Germline trimming cut 4 bases from V and 2 bases from J; bases unmatched to any gene: 8. CDR3 length: 16 amino acids. CDR3 loop: CASSTGGSVAYNEQFF. The CDR3 DNA reads as TGTGCCAGCAGCACGGGAGGGTCCGTCGCCTACAATGAGCAGTTCTTC.

This chain links TRBV7-2 with TRBJ2-5, with 8 bases identical to TRBD2. With 8 bases clipped from V and 2 bases from J, the junction kept 4 bases outside the gene matches. Germline assignment: CDR1 SGHTA and CDR2 FQGNSA. The CDR3 is 13 amino acids. The CDR3 sequence is CASERGRQETQYF. Here the CDR3 DNA reads TGTGCCAGCGAGCGGGGGCGTCAAGAGACCCAGTACTTC. The full variable domain, with the rest looked up from reference TRBV7-2 and TRBJ2-5, is GAGVSQSPSNKVTEKGKDVELRCDPISGHTALYWYRQSLGQGLEFLIYFQGNSAPDKSGLPSDRFSAERTGGSVSTLTIQRTQQEDSAVYLCASERGRQETQYFGPGTRLLVL.

CDR3 amino acids: CASSLPPNAFF. CDR3 DNA: TGTGCCAGCAGTTTACCCCCAAATGCTTTCTTT. The chain employs TRBV28 and TRBJ1-1, with D unresolved. Germline CDR1 is MDHEN and CDR2 is SYDVKM. V lost 2 bases to trimming and J lost 11 bases, with 9 bases between them. This CDR3 is 11 amino acids long.

This clone was recorded a few times. The chain uses TRBV5-5 and TRBJ1-1, with D perhaps matching TRBD1 (6 bases). The V end lost 0 bases, the J end lost 0 bases, and 9 bases lay between the germline ends. The V gene's germline CDR1 is SGHKS and CDR2 YYEKEE (reference sequence). CDR3 length equals 15 residues. CDR3 amino acids: CASSLGQALNTEAFF. CDR3 bases: TGTGCCAGCAGCTTGGGACAGGCCCTGAACACTGAAGCTTTCTTT. Supplemented by reference TRBV5-5 and TRBJ1-1, the full variable domain reads DAGVTQSPTHLIKTRGQQVTLRCSPISGHKSVSWYQQVLGQGPQFIFQYYEKEERGRGNFPDRFSARQFPNYSSELNVNALLLGDSALYLCASSLGQALNTEAFFGQGTRLTVV.

The genes are TRBV28 and TRBJ2-5; 9 bases fit TRBD1. With V trimmed by 3 bases and J by 4 bases, 9 bases remained unmatched. The CDR3 contains 16 residues. The V gene's germline CDR1 is MDHEN and CDR2 SYDVKM. The CDR3 is CASSLGDRENGETQYF. CDR3 nucleotide sequence: TGTGCCAGCAGTTTGGGGGACAGGGAGAATGGAGAGACCCAGTACTTC.